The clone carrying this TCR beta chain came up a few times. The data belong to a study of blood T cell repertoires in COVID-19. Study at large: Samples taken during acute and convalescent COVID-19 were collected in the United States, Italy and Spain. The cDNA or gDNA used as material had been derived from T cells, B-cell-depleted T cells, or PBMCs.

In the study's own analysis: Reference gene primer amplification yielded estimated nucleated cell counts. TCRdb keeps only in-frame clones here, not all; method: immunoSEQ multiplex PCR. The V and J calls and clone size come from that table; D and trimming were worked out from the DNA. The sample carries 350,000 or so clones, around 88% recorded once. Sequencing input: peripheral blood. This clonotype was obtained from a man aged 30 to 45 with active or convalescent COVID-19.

The CDR3 loop is CASTEGSRYEQYF. The CDR3 nucleotides read TGTGCCAGCACGGAGGGATCTCGCTACGAGCAGTACTTC. V gene TRBV2 combines with J gene TRBJ2-7; D perhaps matches TRBD2 (6 bases). Per germline, CDR1 SNHLY and CDR2 FYNNEI. CDR3 length: 13 amino acids. Trimming removed 7 bases from V and 3 bases from J, with 13 bases in between.